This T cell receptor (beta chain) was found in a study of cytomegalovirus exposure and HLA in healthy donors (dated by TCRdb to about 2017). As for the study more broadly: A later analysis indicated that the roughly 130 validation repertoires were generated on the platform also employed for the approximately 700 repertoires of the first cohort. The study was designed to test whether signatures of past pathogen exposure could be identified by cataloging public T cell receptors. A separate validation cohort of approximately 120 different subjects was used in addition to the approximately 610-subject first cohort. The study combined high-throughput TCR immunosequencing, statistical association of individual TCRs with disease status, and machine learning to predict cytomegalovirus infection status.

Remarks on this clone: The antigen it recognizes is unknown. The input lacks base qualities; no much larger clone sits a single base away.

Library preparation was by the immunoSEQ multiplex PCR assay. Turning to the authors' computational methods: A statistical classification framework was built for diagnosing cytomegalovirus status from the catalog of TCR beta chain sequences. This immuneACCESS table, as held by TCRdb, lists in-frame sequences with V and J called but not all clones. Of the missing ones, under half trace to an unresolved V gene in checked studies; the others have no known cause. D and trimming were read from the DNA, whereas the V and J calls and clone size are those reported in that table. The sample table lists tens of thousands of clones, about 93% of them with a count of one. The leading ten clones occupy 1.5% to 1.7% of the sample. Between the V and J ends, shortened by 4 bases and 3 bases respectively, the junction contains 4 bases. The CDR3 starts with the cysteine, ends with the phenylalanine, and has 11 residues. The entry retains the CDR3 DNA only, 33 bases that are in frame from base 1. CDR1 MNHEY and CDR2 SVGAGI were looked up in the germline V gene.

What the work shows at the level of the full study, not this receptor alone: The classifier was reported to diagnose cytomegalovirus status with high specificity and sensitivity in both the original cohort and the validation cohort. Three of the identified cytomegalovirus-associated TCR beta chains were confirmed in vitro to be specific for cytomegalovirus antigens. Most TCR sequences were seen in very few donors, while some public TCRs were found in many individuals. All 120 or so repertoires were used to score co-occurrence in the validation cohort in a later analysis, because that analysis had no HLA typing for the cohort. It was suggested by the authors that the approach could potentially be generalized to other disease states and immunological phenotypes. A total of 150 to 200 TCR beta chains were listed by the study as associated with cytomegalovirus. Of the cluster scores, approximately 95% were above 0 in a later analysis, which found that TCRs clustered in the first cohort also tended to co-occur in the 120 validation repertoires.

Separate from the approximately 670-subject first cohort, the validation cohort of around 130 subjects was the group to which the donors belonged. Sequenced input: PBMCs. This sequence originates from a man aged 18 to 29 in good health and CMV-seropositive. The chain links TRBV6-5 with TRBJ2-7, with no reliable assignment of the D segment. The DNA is TGTGCCAGCAGTTTCAGCTACGAGCAGTACTTC. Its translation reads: CASSFSYEQYF.